The clone carrying this T cell receptor (beta chain) was counted only a few times. The data were produced by immunoSEQ multiplex PCR, yet TCRdb's version contains in-frame clones alone and is incomplete. Among around 80,000 clones listed, about 91% were seen once. Trimming cost V 1 base and J 2 bases, with 6 bases left between them. Germline CDR1 reads SGHVS; CDR2 reads FQNEAQ. The CDR3 loop spans 15 amino acids. The source of the sample is a study of T cell changes during pregnancy in multiple sclerosis. V is TRBV7-8 and J is TRBJ2-6; the D gene is possibly TRBD2 (5 bases). The origin of this receptor is a female donor with multiple sclerosis, enrolled in a pregnancy study. The sample was peripheral blood, taken before pregnancy. Written as DNA, the CDR3 is TGTGCCAGCAGCTTAGGAGCGGCTGGGGCCAACGTCCTGACTTTC. Translation: CASSLGAAGANVLTF.